This T cell receptor (beta chain) was observed in a study of T cells in Graves' hyperthyroidism and ophthalmopathy. Diagnoses were established using clinical symptoms, serum thyroxine and TRAb, thyroid ultrasound and orbital computed tomography. Researchers amplified the TCR beta CDR3 regions from RNA transcripts. The HTBI set primed first-round TCR CDR3 RT-PCR. TCRdb reanalysed the multiplex PCR reads using MiXCR and keeps one entry per CDR3 protein. The table includes under 450,000 distinct CDR3 sequences, 15% to 18% detected once. Germline V gene lookup returns CDR1 LNHDA and CDR2 SQIVND (reference sequence). This CDR3 is 18 amino acids long. V shed 7 bases, J shed 2 bases, and the junction held 10 bases outside the gene matches.

The rearrangement joins TRBV19 to TRBJ2-6; TRBD1 matches at 11 bases. The sequenced sample consisted of blood. This clonotype was obtained from a woman aged 18-29 years with Graves' hyperthyroidism. CDR3 sequence (DNA): TGTGCCAGTACCACAAGGAGGGACAGGGGGACTGGGGCCAACGTCCTGACTTTC. Its protein is CASTTRRDRGTGANVLTF.